This TCR beta chain was sequenced during a study of blood T cell repertoires in COVID-19. Sequencing was performed with immunoSEQ multiplex PCR; in TCRdb, only in-frame clones are kept and a portion is missing. The data contain about 140,000 clones, about 80% of them singletons. Germline assignment: CDR1 MGHRA and CDR2 YSYEKL. V trimming: 0 bases; J trimming: 4 bases; junction bases outside the gene matches: 6. The CDR3 runs to 15 residues. The receptor was isolated from a human donor in a cohort sampled during active COVID-19. The chain couples TRBV4-1 to TRBJ2-7, with 7 positions matching TRBD2. Sequencing was carried out using peripheral blood. In nucleotides, the CDR3 is TGCGCCAGCAGCCAAGAGACGGGGGGTGGATACGAGCAGTACTTC. Translation: CASSQETGGGYEQYF.